This T cell receptor (beta chain) was identified in a study of glioma-infiltrating T cells. General observations from the study: Tissue-blood divergence was below expectation in non-neoplastic patients, above in gliomas. CDR3 overlap between tissue and blood was very small.

TCR alpha and beta CDR3 regions were amplified from RNA using iRepertoire nested multiplex PCR. Input was 100-400 ng of tissue mRNA or PBMC total RNA. Using its own MiXCR run on the multiplex PCR reads, TCRdb lists one record per CDR3 protein. Among approximately 190,000 distinct CDR3 sequences listed, around 30% were seen once. Germline assignment: CDR1 SGHTA and CDR2 FQGNSA. The CDR3 covers 15 residues. Germline trimming cut 5 bases from V and 5 bases from J; bases unmatched to any gene: 12. This clonotype appeared many times. Its antigen remains unidentified. Sample: glioma tissue, nonneoplastic brain tissue, or PBMCs (not recorded which). This chain joins TRBV7-2 and TRBJ2-7; 7 bases are shared with TRBD2. The clonotype comes from a human donor with low-grade glioma or glioblastoma, undergoing nonglioma brain surgery, or in good health (not recorded which). The CDR3 DNA reads as TGTGCCAGCAGCGTTTTAGCGGGTACCCCCCACGAGCAGTACTTC. It codes for CASSVLAGTPHEQYF.